This T cell receptor (beta chain) came from a study of T cell responses to AZD1222 COVID-19 vaccine. Repertoires were generated with immunoSEQ multiplex PCR, while TCRdb's copy carries only in-frame clones and drops some. Of over 150,000 clones in the sample, 85% to 90% were seen once. Trimming left V 1 base short and J 7 bases short, with 13 bases between. The CDR3 is made up of 14 amino acids. Germline assignment: CDR1 SGHRS and CDR2 YFSETQ. Study-level results: Mostly white British, mostly female donors; authors suggested clonal diversity may be underestimated. The study identified only a handful of AZD1222 recipients as seropositive at baseline. With two AZD1222 doses given, Spike-specific TCR breadth and depth both rose.

For this clone: Its antigen is unknown.

The rearrangement joins TRBV5-1 to TRBJ2-3, with D unclear. The source of this sequence is an adult in good health. The input for sequencing was peripheral blood, taken on day 0 of AZD1222 vaccination. CDR3 region: CASSLLRQANTQYF. The CDR3 DNA is TGCGCCAGCAGCTTGTTACGGCAGGCGAATACGCAGTATTTT.